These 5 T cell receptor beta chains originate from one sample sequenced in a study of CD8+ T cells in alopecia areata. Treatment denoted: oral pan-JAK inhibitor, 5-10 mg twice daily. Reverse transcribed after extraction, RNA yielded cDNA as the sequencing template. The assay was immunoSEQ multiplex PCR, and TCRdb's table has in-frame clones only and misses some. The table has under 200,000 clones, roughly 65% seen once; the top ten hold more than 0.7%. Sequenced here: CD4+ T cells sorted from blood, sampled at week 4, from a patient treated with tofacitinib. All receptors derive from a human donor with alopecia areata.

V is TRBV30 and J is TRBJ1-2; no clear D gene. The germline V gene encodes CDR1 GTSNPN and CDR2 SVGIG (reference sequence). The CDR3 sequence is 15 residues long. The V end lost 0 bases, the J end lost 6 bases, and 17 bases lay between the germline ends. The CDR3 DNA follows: TGTGCCTGGAGTGTATACGGGTTTATTGCTAATGGCTACACCTTC. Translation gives CAWSVYGFIANGYTF. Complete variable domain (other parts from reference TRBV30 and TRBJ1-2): SQTIHQWPATLVQPVGSPLSLECTVEGTSNPNLYWYRQAAGRGLQLLFYSVGIGQISSEVPQNLSASRPQDRQFILSSKKLLLSDSGFYLCAWSVYGFIANGYTFGSGTRLTVV.

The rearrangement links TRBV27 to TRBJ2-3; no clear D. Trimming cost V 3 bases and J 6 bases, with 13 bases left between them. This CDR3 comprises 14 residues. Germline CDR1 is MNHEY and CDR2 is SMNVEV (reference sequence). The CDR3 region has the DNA TGTGCCAGCAGTTTTGGGAACCTCTTTGATACGCAGTATTTT. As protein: CASSFGNLFDTQYF.

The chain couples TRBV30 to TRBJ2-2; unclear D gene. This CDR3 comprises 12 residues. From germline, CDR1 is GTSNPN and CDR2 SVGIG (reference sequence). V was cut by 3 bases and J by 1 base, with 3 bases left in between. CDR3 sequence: CAWRKNTGELFF. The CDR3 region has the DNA TGTGCCTGGAGAAAGAACACCGGGGAGCTGTTTTTT.

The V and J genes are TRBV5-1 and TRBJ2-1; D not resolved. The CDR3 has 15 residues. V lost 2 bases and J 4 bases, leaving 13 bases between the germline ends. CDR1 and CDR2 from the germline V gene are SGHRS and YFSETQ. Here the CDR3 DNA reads TGCGCCAGCAGCTTAATGACGGCCAGTTACAATGAGCAGTTCTTC. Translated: CASSLMTASYNEQFF.

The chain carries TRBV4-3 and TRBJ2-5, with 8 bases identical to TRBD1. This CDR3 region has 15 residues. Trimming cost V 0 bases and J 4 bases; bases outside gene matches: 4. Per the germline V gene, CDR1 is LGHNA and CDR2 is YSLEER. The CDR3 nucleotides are TGCGCCAGCAGCCAAGAAACCAGGGGGCTAGAGACCCAGTACTTC. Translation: CASSQETRGLETQYF.